This T cell receptor (beta chain) was sequenced for a study of blood T cell repertoires in COVID-19. Study overall: The study drew acute and convalescent COVID-19 samples from the United States, Italy and Spain.

The length of the CDR3 is 12 residues. CDR1 is SGHTA, CDR2 FQGTGA, per germline. Trimming took 3 bases from V and 8 from J; bases not matched to a gene: 1. TCRdb's copy holds only in-frame clones and misses some; the assay was immunoSEQ multiplex PCR. This repertoire shows 100,000 to 150,000 clones, over 75% found once; its top ten account for around 9.8%. This clone ranks as medium-sized. This sequence joins TRBV7-3 and TRBJ2-3; 8 positions agree with TRBD1. Sequenced input: peripheral blood. This TCR was recovered from a man aged 40-55 years with active or convalescent COVID-19. CDR3: CASSFQGATQYF. The DNA of the CDR3 is TGTGCCAGCAGCTTTCAGGGGGCTACGCAGTATTTT.